This T cell receptor (beta chain) was sequenced in a study of T cell changes during pregnancy in multiple sclerosis (dated by TCRdb to about 2019). Looking at the study overall: Changes in the T cell repertoire over the course of pregnancy were examined in this study in women with multiple sclerosis.

The library was generated by the immunoSEQ multiplex PCR assay. The table comes from immuneACCESS by way of TCRdb, which keeps in-frame sequences with V and J called. Part of the clones is missing from these tables; in studies checked, under half for an unresolved V gene and the rest for unknown reasons. The sample has roughly 48,000 clones on record, 88% of them singletons. The ten largest clones capture 0.95% to 1.5% of the sample. Notes on this clone: It lacks a known antigen. Base quality data are lacking; no much larger clone is found one base away.

The V end gives up 2 bases and the J end 2 bases, leaving 14 bases in the junction not matched to a gene. Taken from cysteine to phenylalanine, the CDR3 has 19 residues. Only the CDR3 DNA stays, 57 bases, in frame from base 1. Taken from the germline V gene, the CDR1 and CDR2 loops are SNHLY and FYNNEI. The TCR was taken from a female donor with multiple sclerosis, enrolled in a pregnancy study. The chain joins TRBV2 to TRBJ2-4; 8 central bases correspond to TRBD2. Sequenced here: CD4+ T cells from peripheral blood mononuclear cells, sampled in the second trimester of pregnancy. The CDR3: CASSEFMGHGRVTKNIQYF. Read as DNA, the sequence is TGTGCCAGCAGTGAATTTATGGGCCACGGGAGGGTAACCAAAAACATTCAGTACTTC.